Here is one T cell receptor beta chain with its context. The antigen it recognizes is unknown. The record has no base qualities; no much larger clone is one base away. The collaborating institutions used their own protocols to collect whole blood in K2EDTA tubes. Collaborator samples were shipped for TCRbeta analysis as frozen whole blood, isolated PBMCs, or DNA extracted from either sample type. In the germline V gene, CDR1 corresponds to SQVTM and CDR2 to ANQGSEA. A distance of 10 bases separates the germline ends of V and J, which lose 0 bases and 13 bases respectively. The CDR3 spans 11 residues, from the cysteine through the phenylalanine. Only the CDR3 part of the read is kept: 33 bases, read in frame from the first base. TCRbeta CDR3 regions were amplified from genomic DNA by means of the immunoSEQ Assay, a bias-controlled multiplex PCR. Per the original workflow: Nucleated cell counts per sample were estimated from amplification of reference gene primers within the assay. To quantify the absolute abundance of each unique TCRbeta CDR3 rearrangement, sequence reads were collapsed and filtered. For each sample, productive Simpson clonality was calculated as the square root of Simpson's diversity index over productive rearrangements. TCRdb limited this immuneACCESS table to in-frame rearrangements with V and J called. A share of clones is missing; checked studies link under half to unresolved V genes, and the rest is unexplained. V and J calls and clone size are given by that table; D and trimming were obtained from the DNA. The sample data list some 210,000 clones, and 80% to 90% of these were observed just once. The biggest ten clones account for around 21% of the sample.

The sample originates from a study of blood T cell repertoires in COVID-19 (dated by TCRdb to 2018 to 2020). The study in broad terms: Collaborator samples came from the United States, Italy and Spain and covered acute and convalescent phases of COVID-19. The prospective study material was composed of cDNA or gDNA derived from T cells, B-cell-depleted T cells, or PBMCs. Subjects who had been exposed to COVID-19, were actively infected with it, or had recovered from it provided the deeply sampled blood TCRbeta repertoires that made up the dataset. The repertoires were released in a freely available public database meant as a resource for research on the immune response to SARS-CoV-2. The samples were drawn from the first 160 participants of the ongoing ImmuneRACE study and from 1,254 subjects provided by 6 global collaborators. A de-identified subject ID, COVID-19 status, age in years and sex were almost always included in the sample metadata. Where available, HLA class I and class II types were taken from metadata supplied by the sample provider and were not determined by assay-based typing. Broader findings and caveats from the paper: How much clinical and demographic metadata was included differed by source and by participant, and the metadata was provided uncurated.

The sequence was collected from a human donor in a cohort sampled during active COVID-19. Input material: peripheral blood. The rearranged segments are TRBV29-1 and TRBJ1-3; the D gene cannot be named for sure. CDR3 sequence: CSVEDFTEIYF. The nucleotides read TGCAGCGTTGAAGATTTTACAGAAATATATTTT.